The source of this T cell receptor beta chain is a study of CD4 T cells in relation to SARS-CoV-2 and coronaviruses. Study summary: After less than eleven days of antigen culture, PBMC TCR beta CDR3s were sequenced. Study-wide findings and caveats: In roughly 61% of donors, memory CD4+ clonotypes crossrecognized SARS-CoV-2 and at least one common cold coronavirus spike. No donor gave both pre-pandemic and post-infection samples.

Clones were sequenced by immunoSEQ multiplex PCR, and TCRdb holds only the in-frame ones, with some missing. The table lists fewer than 20,000 clones, about four fifths of them singletons. Unexposed donor CD4+ T cells date from about 2011-2019, before the COVID-19 pandemic. CD4+ T cells were isolated from the cells after 10 days of culture. As cell numbers allowed, unexposed-donor CD4+ T cells faced SARS-CoV-2 S/N and four cold-coronavirus spikes. About this clone: Its antigen is as yet unknown.

Deletions cut 1 base from V and 6 bases from J, with 9 bases between. Germline CDR1 is LNHDA and CDR2 is SQIVND (reference sequence). The CDR3 totals 13 residues. The source material was CD4+ T cells from PBMCs, cultured in vitro. The chain carries TRBV19 and TRBJ1-1, with D tentatively TRBD1 (5 bases). This receptor was taken from a human donor in good health. CDR3 sequence reads: CASSIVGDSEAFF. In nucleotides, the CDR3 is TGTGCCAGTAGTATAGTAGGGGACTCTGAAGCTTTCTTT.